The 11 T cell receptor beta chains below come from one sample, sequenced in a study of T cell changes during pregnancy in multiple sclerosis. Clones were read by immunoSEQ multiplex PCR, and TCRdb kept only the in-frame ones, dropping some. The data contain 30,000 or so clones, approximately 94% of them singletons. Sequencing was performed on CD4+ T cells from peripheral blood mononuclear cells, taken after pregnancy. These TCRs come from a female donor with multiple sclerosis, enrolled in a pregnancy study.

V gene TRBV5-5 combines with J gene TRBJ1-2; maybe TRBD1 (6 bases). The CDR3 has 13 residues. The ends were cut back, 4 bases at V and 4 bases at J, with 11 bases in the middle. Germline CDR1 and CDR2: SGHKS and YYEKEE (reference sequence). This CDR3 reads CASSAQGFYGYTF. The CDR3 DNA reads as TGTGCCAGCAGCGCGCAGGGGTTCTATGGCTACACCTTC.

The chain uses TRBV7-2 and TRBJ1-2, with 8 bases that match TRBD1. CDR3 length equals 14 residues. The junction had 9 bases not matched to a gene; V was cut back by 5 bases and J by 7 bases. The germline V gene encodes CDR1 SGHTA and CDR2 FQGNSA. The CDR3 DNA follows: TGTGCCAGCAGCGAGGCAACAGGGGGGGGTGGCTACACCTTC. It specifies CASSEATGGGGYTF. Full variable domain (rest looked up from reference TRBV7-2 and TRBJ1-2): GAGVSQSPSNKVTEKGKDVELRCDPISGHTALYWYRQSLGQGLEFLIYFQGNSAPDKSGLPSDRFSAERTGGSVSTLTIQRTQQEDSAVYLCASSEATGGGGYTFGSGTRLTVV.

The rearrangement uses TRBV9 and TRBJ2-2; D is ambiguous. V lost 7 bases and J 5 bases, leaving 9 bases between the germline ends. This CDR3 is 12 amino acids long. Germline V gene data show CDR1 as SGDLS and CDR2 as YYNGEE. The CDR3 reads CASGSLTGELFF. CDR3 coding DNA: TGTGCCAGCGGTAGCTTAACCGGGGAGCTGTTTTTT.

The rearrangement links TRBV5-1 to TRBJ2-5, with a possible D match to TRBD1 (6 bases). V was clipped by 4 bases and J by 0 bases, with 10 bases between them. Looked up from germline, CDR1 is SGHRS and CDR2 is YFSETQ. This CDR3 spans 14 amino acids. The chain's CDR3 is CASSRQVNQETQYF. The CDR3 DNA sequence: TGCGCCAGCAGCCGACAGGTCAACCAAGAGACCCAGTACTTC.

For the CDR3, the DNA is TGCGCCAGCAGCGAAAGACAGGGAACCTATGGCTACACCTTC. This encodes CASSERQGTYGYTF. The genes are TRBV10-2 and TRBJ1-2; 7 bases are shared with TRBD1. The CDR3 loop spans 14 amino acids. In germline, CDR1 is WSHSY, CDR2 SAAADI. J was trimmed by 4 bases and V by 6 bases; bases with no gene match: 8.

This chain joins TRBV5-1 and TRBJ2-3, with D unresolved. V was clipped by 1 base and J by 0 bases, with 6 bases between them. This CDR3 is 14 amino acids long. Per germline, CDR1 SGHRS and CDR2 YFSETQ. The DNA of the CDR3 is TGCGCCAGCAGCTTGCTGCAGAGCACAGATACGCAGTATTTT. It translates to CASSLLQSTDTQYF.

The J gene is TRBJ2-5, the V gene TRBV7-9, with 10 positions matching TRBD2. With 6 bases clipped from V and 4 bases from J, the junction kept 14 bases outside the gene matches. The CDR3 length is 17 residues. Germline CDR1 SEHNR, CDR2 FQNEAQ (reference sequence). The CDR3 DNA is TGTGCCAGCAGTCCGGCTAGCGGGGGCCTGGGTAGAGAGACCCAGTACTTC. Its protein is CASSPASGGLGRETQYF.

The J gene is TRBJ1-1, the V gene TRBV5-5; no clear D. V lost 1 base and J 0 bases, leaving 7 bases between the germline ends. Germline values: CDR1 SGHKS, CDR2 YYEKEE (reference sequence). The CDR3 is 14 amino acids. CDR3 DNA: TGTGCCAGCAGCTTGTCACTGTTGAACACTGAAGCTTTCTTT. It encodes CASSLSLLNTEAFF. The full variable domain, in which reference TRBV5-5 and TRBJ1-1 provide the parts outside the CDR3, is DAGVTQSPTHLIKTRGQQVTLRCSPISGHKSVSWYQQVLGQGPQFIFQYYEKEERGRGNFPDRFSARQFPNYSSELNVNALLLGDSALYLCASSLSLLNTEAFFGQGTRLTVV.

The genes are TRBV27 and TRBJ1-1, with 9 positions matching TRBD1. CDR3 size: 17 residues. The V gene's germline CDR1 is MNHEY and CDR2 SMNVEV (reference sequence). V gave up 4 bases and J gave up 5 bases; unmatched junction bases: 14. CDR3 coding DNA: TGTGCCAGCAGTTCACTCCTACAGGGGGCCATTATAACTGAAGCTTTCTTT. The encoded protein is CASSSLLQGAIITEAFF.

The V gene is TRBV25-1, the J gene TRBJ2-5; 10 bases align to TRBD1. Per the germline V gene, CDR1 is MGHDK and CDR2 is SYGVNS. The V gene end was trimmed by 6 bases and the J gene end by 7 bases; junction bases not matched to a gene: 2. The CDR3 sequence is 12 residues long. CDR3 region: CASRRTGGTQYF. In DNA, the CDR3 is TGTGCCAGCAGGCGGACAGGGGGGACCCAGTACTTC.

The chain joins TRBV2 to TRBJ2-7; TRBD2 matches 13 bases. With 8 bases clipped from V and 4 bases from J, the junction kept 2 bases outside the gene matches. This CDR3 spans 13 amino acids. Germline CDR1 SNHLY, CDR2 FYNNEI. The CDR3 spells CASGTSGVYEQYF. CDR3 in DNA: TGTGCCAGCGGGACTAGCGGGGTTTACGAGCAGTACTTC.